These 29 T cell receptor beta chains were sequenced from one sample in a study of metastatic and nonmetastatic thyroid tumors. None of the patients had undergone any treatment ahead of thyroid surgery. TCRdb re-called the PCR reads via MiXCR. This sample has around 42,000 clones; about an eighth occur once, and the top ten carry roughly 25%. Sample: blood. These receptors all stem from a female donor with papillary thyroid cancer or a benign thyroid nodule (not recorded which). Some clones in this sample may be carry-over from other donors' samples.

In its sample, this clone was seen many times. The CDR3 loop is CSASLRTGAEAFF. The CDR3 DNA reads as TGCAGTGCTAGCCTCAGGACAGGGGCTGAAGCTTTCTTT. The chain has TRBV20-1 and TRBJ1-1, with TRBD1 matching 9 bases. The V gene end was trimmed by 3 bases and the J gene end by 6 bases; junction bases not matched to a gene: 5. Germline values: CDR1 DFQATT, CDR2 SNEGSKA (reference sequence). The length of the CDR3 is 13 residues.

This clone was picked up many times. V is TRBV28 and J is TRBJ2-6, with D perhaps TRBD2 (7 bases). Deletions cut 7 bases from V and 0 bases from J, with 13 bases between. CDR3 length: 16 residues. Per the germline V gene, CDR1 is MDHEN and CDR2 is SYDVKM. In DNA, the CDR3 is TGTGCCAGCACGATGGGGGGGGCCTCTGGGGCCAACGTCCTGACTTTC. Encoded protein: CASTMGGASGANVLTF.

This clone was seen ten or more times. This chain links TRBV6-2 or TRBV6-3 with TRBJ2-2; no reliable D call. Per the germline V gene, CDR1 is MNHEY and CDR2 is SVGEGT. The V and J ends lost 1 base and 6 bases respectively, with 12 bases between them. The CDR3 consists of 15 residues. The CDR3 is CASSYYEIGSGELFF. The DNA of the CDR3 is TGTGCCAGCAGTTACTACGAGATTGGTTCCGGGGAGCTGTTTTTT.

This clone was counted a single time. This may stem from a read error, because a much larger clone lies one nucleotide away. The genes are TRBV7-9 and TRBJ2-5; the D is unclear. Germline-derived CDR1 and CDR2 are SEHNR and FQNEAQ (reference sequence). CDR3 length: 16 amino acids. The V end was cut by 5 bases, the J end by 5 bases, with 21 bases between. CDR3 protein: CASSPTGQAVLETQYF. In DNA, the CDR3 is TGTGCCAGCAGCCCCACCGGGCAGGCAGTATTGGAGACCCAGTACTTC. Based on the CDR3 plus reference TRBV7-9 and TRBJ2-5, the full variable domain is DTGVSQNPRHKITKRGQNVTFRCDPISEHNRLYWYRQTLGQGPEFLTYFQNEAQLEKSRLLSDRFSAERPKGSFSTLEIQRTEQGDSAMYLCASSPTGQAVLETQYFGPGTRLLVL.

In its sample, this clone was seen many times. The V and J genes are TRBV20-1 and TRBJ2-7; D is perhaps TRBD2 (5 bases). The CDR3 length is 17 residues. The ends were cut back, 0 bases at V and 0 bases at J, with 18 bases in the middle. Germline assignment: CDR1 DFQATT and CDR2 SNEGSKA (reference sequence). The CDR3 DNA sequence: TGCAGTGCTAGAGATATCCTGGGTACTGGGAGCTCCTACGAGCAGTACTTC. This translates into CSARDILGTGSSYEQYF.

This clone was counted ten times or more. The same CDR3 is also encoded by other DNA sequences in this sample. The chain has TRBV7-8 and TRBJ1-1; D unclear. The CDR3 is made up of 13 amino acids. Germline lookup yields CDR1 SGHVS and CDR2 FQNEAQ. The V end was cut by 2 bases, the J end by 11 bases, with 15 bases between. The CDR3 coding sequence is TGTGCCAGCAGCTTATTCGCCGGGAATAAGGCTTTCTTT. It translates to CASSLFAGNKAFF.

The sample holds many counts of this clone. The V gene is TRBV12-3 or TRBV12-4, the J gene TRBJ2-7; 7 nucleotides agree with TRBD2. The V and J ends lost 3 bases and 1 base, in that order; junction bases with no gene match: 12. The CDR3 runs 17 residues. In nucleotides, the CDR3 is TGTGCCAGCAGTTTGGCCCAACCGGGACTACTTTCCTACGAGCAGTACTTC. Its protein is CASSLAQPGLLSYEQYF.

This clone occurred many times. The gene calls are TRBV5-1 and TRBJ1-1; no definite D call. The CDR3 loop spans 16 amino acids. V gave up 1 base and J gave up 0 bases, with 13 bases separating them. Germline CDR1 and CDR2: SGHRS and YFSETQ. The CDR3 DNA is TGCGCCAGCAGCTTGAGCCCACAGACCATGAACACTGAAGCTTTCTTT. Its protein is CASSLSPQTMNTEAFF.

In its sample, this clone was seen many times. V is TRBV30 and J is TRBJ1-2; D gene uncertain. The germline V gene encodes CDR1 GTSNPN and CDR2 SVGIG (reference sequence). There are 12 residues in the CDR3. V was pared by 3 bases and J by 8 bases, with 13 bases between. CDR3 bases: TGTGCCTGGAGGCGTGGGGTGGGGGGCTACACCTTC. This translates into CAWRRGVGGYTF.

This clone was picked up many times. The gene calls are TRBV3-1 and TRBJ2-5, with TRBD1 matching 7 bases. Germline-derived CDR1 and CDR2 are LGHDT and YNNKEL (reference sequence). Trimming took 6 bases from V and 3 from J; bases not matched to a gene: 10. CDR3 length: 15 residues. CDR3 sequence reads: CASRPTGDRKETQYF. The CDR3 DNA reads as TGTGCCAGCAGACCCACAGGGGACAGAAAAGAGACCCAGTACTTC.

This clone was seen ten or more times. J is TRBJ1-5 and V is TRBV12-3 or TRBV12-4; D may be TRBD1 (5 bases). V dropped 1 base and J dropped 7 bases, with 23 bases sitting between them. This CDR3 is 18 amino acids long. This CDR3 reads CASSLGRGQGGFDQPQHF. The CDR3 DNA sequence: TGTGCCAGCAGTTTAGGAAGGGGTCAGGGAGGGTTCGACCAGCCCCAGCATTTT.

Ten or more counts support this clone. The V and J genes are TRBV27 and TRBJ2-2; weak D call: TRBD1 (6 bases). Deletions cut 10 bases from V and 6 bases from J, with 18 bases between. The CDR3 consists of 14 residues. The germline gives CDR1 MNHEY, CDR2 SMNVEV (reference sequence). The CDR3 is CATWNRVVAGELFF. Written as DNA, the CDR3 is TGTGCCACTTGGAACAGGGTTGTGGCCGGGGAGCTGTTTTTT.

This clone was counted only a few times. The chain recombines TRBV19 with TRBJ2-1; D remains unclear. The V end lost 7 bases, the J end lost 9 bases, and 19 bases lay between the germline ends. The CDR3 spans 14 residues. Looked up from germline, CDR1 is LNHDA and CDR2 is SQIVND (reference sequence). The CDR3 DNA follows: TGTGCCAGTATGATGGCGCGCCCTCCCAGTGAGCAGTTCTTC. This gives the protein CASMMARPPSEQFF.

This clone was seen repeatedly, ten times or more. The rearrangement uses TRBV5-1 and TRBJ2-3; tentative D call: TRBD2 (6 bases). The germline gives CDR1 SGHRS, CDR2 YFSETQ. This CDR3 has 13 residues. The V end lost 2 bases, the J end lost 4 bases, and 8 bases lay between the germline ends. The CDR3 DNA follows: TGCGCCAGCAGCTTCGGCGGGGCAGATACGCAGTATTTT. Encoded protein: CASSFGGADTQYF.

This clone was recorded at least ten times. The chain employs TRBV20-1 and TRBJ2-7; D might be TRBD2 (6 bases). Germline CDR1 and CDR2: DFQATT and SNEGSKA (reference sequence). Trimming stripped 3 bases from V and 0 bases from J, with 15 bases between. The CDR3 has 15 residues. The CDR3 here is CSASPGLVSSYEQYF. For the CDR3, the DNA is TGCAGTGCTAGCCCGGGACTGGTGAGCTCCTACGAGCAGTACTTC.

Note on this clone: Here the CDR3 omits its conserved ending phenylalanine or tryptophan, so a read error is the likely source. The DNA is left out, because the CDR3 cannot be placed on it with certainty; the CDR3 is given as TCRdb lists it. V usage is TRBV6-7 and J usage is TRBJ2-2; the tabulated D call, TRBD2, remains unverified against the DNA. TRBV6-7 is treated as an ORF (open reading frame) with a function not yet certain. A total of 17 residues make up the CDR3, ends included. This chain's CDR3 is CARGTSGIRYHRGAGFC.

The sample holds many counts of this clone. The germline gene is not matched at one end of the junction; a read error may be the cause. V and J are TRBV4-2 and TRBJ2-2, with D perhaps matching TRBD1 or TRBD2 (5 bases each). The CDR3 consists of 15 residues. CDR1 LGHNA and CDR2 YNFKEQ come from the germline V gene. Here the CDR3 reads CASSRGMADTGELLF. CDR3 in DNA: TGTGCCAGCAGCAGGGGAATGGCGGACACCGGGGAGCTGCTTTTT.

The chain uses TRBV20-1 and TRBJ1-2; no firm D call. The CDR3 length is 13 residues. Trimming cost V 0 bases and J 8 bases, with 13 bases left between them. CDR1 DFQATT and CDR2 SNEGSKA come from the germline V gene (reference sequence). DNA of the CDR3: TGCAGTGCTAGAGAGCCACTTGGGAGGGGCTACACCTTC. It specifies CSAREPLGRGYTF.

This clone was seen at least ten times. A much larger clone differs by one base, so this may be a read error. Distinct nucleotide sequences in the sample also encode this CDR3. The chain carries TRBV20-1 and TRBJ2-1, with 9 bases fitting TRBD2. From germline, CDR1 is DFQATT and CDR2 SNEGSKA (reference sequence). This CDR3 is 16 amino acids long. CDR3 DNA sequence: TGCAGTGCTTACAAAGGGGCGGGAGGGAAATACAATGAGCAATTCTTC. As protein: CSAYKGAGGKYNEQFF.

In its sample, this clone was seen many times. The V and J genes are TRBV5-1 and TRBJ1-3, with D possibly being TRBD1 (5 bases). The CDR3 is made up of 16 amino acids. Germline CDR1 and CDR2: SGHRS and YFSETQ. Trimming took 1 base from V and 0 from J, leaving 11 bases between them. CDR3 sequence reads: CASSLNVGDSGNTIYF. DNA of the CDR3: TGCGCCAGCAGCTTGAACGTGGGGGACTCTGGAAACACCATATATTTT.

With regard to this clone: One junction end does not reproduce the germline sequence, and a read error may be involved. This rearrangement joins TRBV7-2 to TRBJ1-2; 10 bases map to TRBD1. The CDR3 is made up of 15 amino acids. The V gene's germline CDR1 is SGHTA and CDR2 FQGNSA. Written as DNA, the CDR3 is TGTGCCAGCATCTTATTCGGGACAGGGGACTATGGCTACACCTTC. Protein product: CASILFGTGDYGYTF.

This clone appeared many times. CDR3 amino acids: CASSQPIAERARDTQYF. The CDR3 bases are TGCGCCAGCAGCCAGCCCATAGCCGAACGAGCGAGAGATACGCAGTATTTT. The chain uses TRBV4-1 and TRBJ2-3; D ambiguous. The germline CDR1 and CDR2 sequences are MGHRA and YSYEKL. This CDR3 has 17 amino acids. V was pared by 3 bases and J by 5 bases, with 21 bases between.

Points on this clone: A read error may explain this, as a much larger clone is one base away. J is TRBJ1-1 and V is TRBV7-3; TRBD1 matches 7 bases. The CDR3 has 13 residues. Per the germline V gene, CDR1 is SGHTA and CDR2 is FQGTGA. The CDR3 coding sequence is TGTGCCAGCAGCTTGGGACAGAACAATGAAGCTTTCTTT. It yields the protein CASSLGQNNEAFF.

The genes are TRBV2 and TRBJ2-3; 11 nucleotides align to TRBD2. V lost 6 bases to trimming and J lost 6 bases; unmatched junction nucleotides: 14. The CDR3 has 17 residues. Germline V gene sequence: CDR1 SNHLY, CDR2 FYNNEI. CDR3 in DNA: TGTGCCAGCAGCGCTACCTCTCTAGCGGGAGGCTCGGATACGCAGTATTTT. Protein product: CASSATSLAGGSDTQYF.

The chain couples TRBV6-2 or TRBV6-3 to TRBJ2-7, with D hard to call. Trimming shortened V by 0 bases and J by 3 bases, and 12 bases separated the two germline ends. Per germline, CDR1 MNHEY and CDR2 SVGEGT. The CDR3 sequence is 15 residues long. For the CDR3, the DNA is TGTGCCAGCAGTTACTCTCCGGACGGGTTCTACGAGCAGTACTTC. Translation: CASSYSPDGFYEQYF.

This clone has at least ten counts. In the same sample, other DNA sequences code for this CDR3. The gene calls are TRBV6-1 and TRBJ1-6, with TRBD1 matching 7 bases. The V gene's germline CDR1 is MNHNS and CDR2 SASEGT. The CDR3 length is 14 residues. V shed 8 bases, J shed 9 bases, and the junction held 10 bases outside the gene matches. DNA of the CDR3: TGTGCCAGCCGAGGGGACAGTGTGACTTCACCCCTCCACTTT. This encodes CASRGDSVTSPLHF.

This clone was recorded at least ten times. This chain links TRBV15 with TRBJ1-4; 10 nucleotides match TRBD1. V trimming: 3 bases; J trimming: 5 bases; junction bases outside the gene matches: 0. Germline V gene sequence: CDR1 LNHNV, CDR2 YYDKDF (reference sequence). CDR3 length: 14 residues. CDR3 protein: CATSRDRGNEKLFF. DNA of the CDR3: TGTGCCACCAGCAGGGACAGGGGGAATGAAAAACTGTTTTTT.

V is TRBV11-2 and J is TRBJ2-2; no definite D call. The V gene lost 8 bases and the J gene lost 1 base, with 8 bases spanning the gap. The CDR3 is 13 amino acids. Germline V gene lookup returns CDR1 SGHAT and CDR2 FQNNGV. The CDR3 DNA sequence: TGTGCCAGCGAACTGGGGAACACCGGGGAGCTGTTTTTT. It codes for CASELGNTGELFF.

In regard to this clone: A read error may be the cause here, since a much bigger clone is one base away. The V call is TRBV29-1, the J call TRBJ2-5; the D is unclear. The germline CDR1 and CDR2 sequences are SQVTM and ANQGSEA. V lost 8 bases and J 4 bases, leaving 17 bases between the germline ends. CDR3 size: 13 residues. CDR3 residues: CSTTRAGSETQYF. CDR3 DNA: TGCAGCACAACACGGGCCGGTTCAGAGACCCAGTACTTC.